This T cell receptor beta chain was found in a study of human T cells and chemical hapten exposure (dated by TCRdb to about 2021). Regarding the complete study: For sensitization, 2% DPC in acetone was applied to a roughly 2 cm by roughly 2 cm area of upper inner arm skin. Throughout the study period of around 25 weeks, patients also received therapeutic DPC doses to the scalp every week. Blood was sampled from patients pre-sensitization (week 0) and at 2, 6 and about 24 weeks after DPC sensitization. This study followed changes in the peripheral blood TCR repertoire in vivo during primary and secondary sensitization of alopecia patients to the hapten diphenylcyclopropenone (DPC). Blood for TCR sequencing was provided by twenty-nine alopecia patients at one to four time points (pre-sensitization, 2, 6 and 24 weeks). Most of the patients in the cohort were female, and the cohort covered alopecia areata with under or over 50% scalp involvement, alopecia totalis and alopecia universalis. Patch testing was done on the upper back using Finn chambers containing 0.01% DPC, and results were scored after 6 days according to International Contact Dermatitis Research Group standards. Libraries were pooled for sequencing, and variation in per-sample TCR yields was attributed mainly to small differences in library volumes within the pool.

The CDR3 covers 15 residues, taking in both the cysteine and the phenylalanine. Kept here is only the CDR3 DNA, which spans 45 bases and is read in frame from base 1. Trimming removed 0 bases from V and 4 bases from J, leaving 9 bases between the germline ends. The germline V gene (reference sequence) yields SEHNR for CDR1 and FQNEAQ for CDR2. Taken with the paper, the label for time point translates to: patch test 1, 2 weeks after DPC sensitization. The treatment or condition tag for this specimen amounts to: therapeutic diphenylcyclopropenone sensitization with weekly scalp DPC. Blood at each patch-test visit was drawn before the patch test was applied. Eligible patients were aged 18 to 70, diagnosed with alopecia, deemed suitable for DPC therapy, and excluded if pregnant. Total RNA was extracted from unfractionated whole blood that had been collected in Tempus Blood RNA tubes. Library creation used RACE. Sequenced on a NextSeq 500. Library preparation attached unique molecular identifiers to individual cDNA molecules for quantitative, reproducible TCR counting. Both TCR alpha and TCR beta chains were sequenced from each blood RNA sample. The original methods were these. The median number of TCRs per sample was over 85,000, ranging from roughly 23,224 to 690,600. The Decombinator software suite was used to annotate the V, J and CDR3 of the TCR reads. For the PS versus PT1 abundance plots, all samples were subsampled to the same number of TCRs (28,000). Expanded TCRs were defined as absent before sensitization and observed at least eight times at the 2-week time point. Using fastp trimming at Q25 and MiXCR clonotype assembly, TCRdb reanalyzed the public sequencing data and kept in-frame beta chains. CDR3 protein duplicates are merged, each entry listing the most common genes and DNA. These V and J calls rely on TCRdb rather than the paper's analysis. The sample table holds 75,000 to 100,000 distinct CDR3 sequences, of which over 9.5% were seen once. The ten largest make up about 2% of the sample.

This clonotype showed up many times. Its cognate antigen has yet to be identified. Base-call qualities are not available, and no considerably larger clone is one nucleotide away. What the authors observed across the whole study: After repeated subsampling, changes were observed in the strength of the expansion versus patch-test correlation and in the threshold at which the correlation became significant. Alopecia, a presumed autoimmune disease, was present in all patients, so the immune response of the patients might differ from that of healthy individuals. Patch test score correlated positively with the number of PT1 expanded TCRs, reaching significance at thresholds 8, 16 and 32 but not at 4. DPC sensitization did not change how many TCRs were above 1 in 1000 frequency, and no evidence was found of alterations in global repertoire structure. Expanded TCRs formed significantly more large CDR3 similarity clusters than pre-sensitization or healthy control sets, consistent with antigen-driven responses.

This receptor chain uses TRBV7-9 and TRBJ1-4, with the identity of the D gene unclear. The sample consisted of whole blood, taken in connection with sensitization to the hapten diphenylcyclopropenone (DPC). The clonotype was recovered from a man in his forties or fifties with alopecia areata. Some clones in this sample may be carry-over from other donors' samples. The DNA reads TGTGCCAGCAGCTTAGCGTTCAGTTATAATGAAAAACTGTTTTTT. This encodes CASSLAFSYNEKLFF.